The text below deals with one T cell receptor beta chain. The antigen remains undetermined. The data were obtained in a study of cytomegalovirus exposure and HLA in healthy donors. Looking at the study overall: Earlier sequencing of 200 million or so T cells yielded approximately 120 million unique TCR beta sequences.

CDR1 SGHDT and CDR2 YYEEEE come from the germline V gene. This CDR3 is built from 13 residues. J lost 3 bases, V lost 6 bases, and 4 bases had no gene match. Study-wide results and limits: Earlier results showed most TCR beta V segments being productive about 90% or about 30% of the time. As was reported, the classifier diagnosed cytomegalovirus status with high specificity and sensitivity. An Asian-associated ancestry cluster reportedly showed fewer N-insertions than the approximately 670-donor mean in a later analysis.

The primer mix had 60 Vbeta and 13 Jbeta primers. Using immunoSEQ multiplex PCR, the repertoire was profiled, and TCRdb retains in-frame clones only, with some absent. In the table there are fewer than 200,000 clones, 70% to 80% of which are singletons. The chain joins TRBV5-6 to TRBJ1-2; 8 positions match TRBD1. Sequences were obtained from PBMCs. The TCR sequence derives from a man aged 55 to 69 in good health and CMV-seronegative. This CDR3 is CASNQGADYGYTF. CDR3 coding DNA: TGTGCCAGCAATCAGGGGGCTGACTATGGCTACACCTTC. Based on the CDR3 plus reference TRBV5-6 and TRBJ1-2, the full variable domain is DAGVTQSPTHLIKTRGQQVTLRCSPKSGHDTVSWYQQALGQGPQFIFQYYEEEERQRGNFPDRFSGHQFPNYSSELNVNALLLGDSALYLCASNQGADYGYTFGSGTRLTVV.